This note documents a single T cell receptor beta chain sequence. The sample is drawn from a study of technical replicates of blood from several donors. Assay used: immunoSEQ multiplex PCR; TCRdb lists only in-frame clones, some missing. This sample carries nearly 95,000 clones, 90% to 96% of them seen once, and the ten largest clones take 0.35% to 0.45%. The CDR3 is 14 residues long. Germline CDR1 is SGHDN and CDR2 is FVKESK. The junction had 2 bases not matched to a gene; V was cut back by 2 bases and J by 8 bases. The rearrangement joins TRBV14 to TRBJ2-1; 11 bases are shared with TRBD2. The origin of this receptor is a human donor in good health. Input material: T cells isolated from PBMCs. This CDR3 reads CASSQTSGGHEQFF. The CDR3 DNA is TGTGCCAGCAGCCAAACTAGCGGGGGTCATGAGCAGTTCTTC.